A single sample gave rise to the 9 T cell receptor beta chains below, sequenced in a study of blood T cells in healthy people across ages. Alongside a J-beta primer mix, a sample-barcoded 5' primer served in a second PCR lasting about 7 to 12 cycles. In TCRdb, the 5' RACE reads were re-called with MiXCR into one record per CDR3 protein. The sample carries approximately 790,000 distinct CDR3 sequences, around two thirds recorded once. The sample comprised blood. The receptors originated from a man aged 25 to 40 in good health.

Concerning this clonotype: One end of the junction is discordant with germline, which a read error may explain. V usage is TRBV28 and J usage is TRBJ1-2, with TRBD1 as a possible D gene (5 bases). CDR1 and CDR2 (germline): MDHEN, SYDVKM. The CDR3 extends over 14 amino acids. In DNA form, the CDR3 reads TGTGCCAGCAGCGAACCGGACACGAACTATGGCTACATCTTC. This encodes CASSEPDTNYGYIF.

The J gene is TRBJ2-4, the V gene TRBV29-1, with a weak D call TRBD2 (6 bases). The DNA end is a closer match to TRBJ2-7, so the J assignment may be wrong. CDR3 length: 12 residues. CDR1 is SQVTM, CDR2 ANQGSEA, per germline. The CDR3 spells CRRGKPPYEQYF. The CDR3 DNA sequence: TGCAGGCGGGGAAAGCCCCCCTACGAGCAGTACTTC.

This clonotype was found a few times. The chain has TRBV4-3 and TRBJ2-1, with no clear D. Germline V gives CDR1 LGHNA, CDR2 YSLEER. The CDR3 covers 12 residues. V was trimmed by 0 bases and J by 9 bases, leaving 6 bases between them. The chain's CDR3 is CASSQDDAEQFF. The CDR3 nucleotides are TGCGCCAGCAGCCAAGATGACGCTGAGCAGTTCTTC.

This chain links TRBV12-3 or TRBV12-4 with TRBJ1-2, with D hard to call. The germline V and J ends were trimmed by 6 bases and 0 bases, with 14 bases remaining between them. CDR3 length: 15 amino acids. The CDR3 coding sequence is TGTGCCAGCAGCCAAATCGACATGTCTAACTATGGCTACACCTTC. This translates into CASSQIDMSNYGYTF.

The gene calls are TRBV7-2 and TRBJ2-5, with TRBD1 as a possible D gene (7 bases). V dropped 6 bases and J dropped 4 bases, with 15 bases sitting between them. Germline V lookup: CDR1 SGHTA, CDR2 FQGNSA. CDR3 length equals 14 residues. Here the CDR3 DNA reads TGTGCCAGCAGTCCAGGGGGACTCTTAGAGACCCAGTACTTC. It codes for CASSPGGLLETQYF.

V is TRBV5-1 and J is TRBJ1-1; TRBD1 might be the D (6 bases). CDR1 is SGHRS and CDR2 is YFSETQ in the germline V gene. CDR3 length equals 14 residues. V was trimmed by 0 bases and J by 5 bases, leaving 11 bases between them. The CDR3 DNA is TGCGCCAGCAGCTTGGACAGGGCGTCGACTGAAGCTTTCTTT. Protein product: CASSLDRASTEAFF.

The chain recombines TRBV7-9 with TRBJ2-3; D remains ambiguous. The germline V gene encodes CDR1 SEHNR and CDR2 FQNEAQ (reference sequence). The V end was cut by 1 base, the J end by 0 bases, with 8 bases between. This CDR3 comprises 15 residues. CDR3 sequence (DNA): TGTGCCAGCAGCTTAGGAGTAGCTAGCACAGATACGCAGTATTTT. Protein: CASSLGVASTDTQYF.

There are a few counts of this clonotype. V is TRBV7-2 and J is TRBJ2-7; D might be TRBD2 (6 bases). This CDR3 is built from 15 residues. The germline V and J ends were trimmed by 4 bases and 0 bases, with 13 bases remaining between them. The V gene's germline CDR1 is SGHTA and CDR2 FQGNSA. The chain's CDR3 is CASSSRDFSSYEQYF. For the CDR3, the DNA is TGTGCCAGCAGCTCCCGGGACTTCTCCTCCTACGAGCAGTACTTC.

This chain connects TRBV7-2 to TRBJ2-1; 10 bases are a match to TRBD2. CDR3 length: 16 residues. Unmatched junction bases numbered 4, after V lost 0 bases and J lost 5 bases. In germline, CDR1 is SGHTA, CDR2 FQGNSA. The CDR3 is CASSLAPAGGHNEQFF. The CDR3 region has the DNA TGTGCCAGCAGCTTAGCCCCAGCGGGGGGGCACAATGAGCAGTTCTTC.